Each of the 18 T cell receptor beta chains below was sequenced from the same sample in a study of blood T cell repertoires in COVID-19. Here immunoSEQ multiplex PCR was the method, and the copy in TCRdb shows in-frame clones only, minus some. The table includes approximately 61,000 clones, around 85% detected once. Material for sequencing was peripheral blood. The receptor source for this set is a human donor in a cohort sampled during active COVID-19.

V usage is TRBV5-8 and J usage is TRBJ1-3; 7 bases agree with TRBD1. CDR1 and CDR2 from the germline V gene are SGHTS and YDEGEE. With V trimmed by 6 bases and J by 2 bases, 8 bases remained unmatched. The CDR3 loop spans 15 amino acids. The CDR3: CASKNKQGPGNTIYF. The CDR3 DNA reads TGTGCCAGCAAGAATAAACAGGGGCCTGGAAACACCATATATTTT.

The chain joins TRBV7-9 to TRBJ2-2; TRBD2 agrees at 10 bases. Germline V gene lookup returns CDR1 SEHNR and CDR2 FQNEAQ (reference sequence). Trimming cost V 5 bases and J 2 bases; bases outside gene matches: 8. The CDR3 is 17 residues long. The CDR3 loop is CASSPQTSGTNTGELFF. CDR3 DNA: TGTGCCAGCAGCCCGCAAACTAGCGGGACTAACACCGGGGAGCTGTTTTTT.

For the CDR3, the DNA is TGTGCCAGCAGCTTAGGCTTGCCCCGGAATGAGCAGTTCTTC. It is translated as CASSLGLPRNEQFF. The genes are TRBV7-9 and TRBJ2-1; D call uncertain. This CDR3 comprises 14 residues. V shed 1 base and J shed 7 bases, with 11 bases lying between them. CDR1 and CDR2 (germline): SEHNR, FQNEAQ (reference sequence).

The chain carries TRBV3-1 (or the pseudogene TRBV3-2) and TRBJ2-2; 9 positions agree with TRBD2. The CDR3 is made up of 18 amino acids. CDR1 and CDR2 from the germline V gene are LGHDT and YNNKEL (reference sequence). The ends lost 3 bases at V and 7 bases at J; junction bases unmatched: 15. CDR3 nucleotide sequence: TGTGCCAGCAGCCATAATGTGGGTAGCGGGAGATATGTCGGGGAGCTGTTTTTT. Protein product: CASSHNVGSGRYVGELFF.

This clone was detected only once. The chain has TRBV15 and TRBJ1-1; TRBD1 aligns across 12 bases. Germline V gene lookup returns CDR1 LNHNV and CDR2 YYDKDF (reference sequence). This CDR3 has 14 amino acids. Unmatched junction bases numbered 6, after V lost 2 bases and J lost 11 bases. The CDR3 region has the DNA TGTGCCACCAGCAGACCCGGGACAGGGGGCGTCGCTTTCTTT. Residues: CATSRPGTGGVAFF.

This sequence joins TRBV5-1 and TRBJ2-5; maybe TRBD2 (6 bases). This CDR3 has 15 residues. CDR1 and CDR2 from the germline V gene are SGHRS and YFSETQ. The germline V and J ends were trimmed by 6 bases and 1 base, with 16 bases remaining between them. The CDR3 region is CASTREVGSQETQYF. In DNA, the CDR3 is TGCGCCAGCACCAGGGAGGTGGGGAGCCAAGAGACCCAGTACTTC.

This CDR3 reads CASNGQGVGEQFF. The CDR3 nucleotides read TGTGCCAGCAACGGGCAGGGGGTAGGTGAGCAGTTCTTC. J is TRBJ2-1 and V is TRBV6-5; 7 bases map to TRBD1. CDR1 is MNHEY, CDR2 SVGAGI, per germline. The CDR3 contains 13 residues. V trimming: 7 bases; J trimming: 9 bases; junction bases outside the gene matches: 9.

V is TRBV4-3 and J is TRBJ2-3; 7 bases are shared with TRBD2. CDR3 size: 18 residues. Germline trimming cut 0 bases from V and 5 bases from J; bases unmatched to any gene: 14. The germline V gene has CDR1 LGHNA and CDR2 YSLEER. The CDR3 nucleotides read TGCGCCAGCAGCCAAGATATATTCCGGGAGGCCACCCAAGATACGCAGTATTTT. This sequence encodes CASSQDIFREATQDTQYF.

This clone was detected once. V gene TRBV12-3 or TRBV12-4 combines with J gene TRBJ1-5; D not certain. The CDR3 extends over 12 amino acids. V was pared by 3 bases and J by 6 bases, with 6 bases between. The DNA of the CDR3 is TGTGCCAGCAGTTTTGAGGGTCAGCCCCAGCATTTT. It specifies CASSFEGQPQHF.

The rearrangement joins TRBV11-2 to TRBJ1-2; TRBD1 matches 7 bases. The CDR3 runs 16 residues. Germline CDR1 and CDR2: SGHAT and FQNNGV. V shed 4 bases, J shed 3 bases, and the junction held 11 bases outside the gene matches. The CDR3 DNA follows: TGTGCCAGCAGCTCCCACGGGACAGTAGGGGACTATGGCTACACCTTC. Translating gives CASSSHGTVGDYGYTF.

The V gene is TRBV4-2, the J gene TRBJ2-1; the D gene is possibly TRBD2 (6 bases). This CDR3 contains 14 residues. The germline V gene encodes CDR1 LGHNA and CDR2 YNFKEQ. Trimming removed 3 bases at V and 9 bases at J, with 15 bases between. The CDR3 is CASSQRDLSSEQFF. The DNA for the CDR3 is TGTGCCAGCAGCCAGCGGGACTTGTCTAGTGAGCAGTTCTTC.

The chain combines TRBV28 with TRBJ1-2, with D perhaps matching TRBD1 (5 bases). V lost 11 bases to trimming and J lost 1 base, with 14 bases between them. Germline CDR1 is MDHEN and CDR2 is SYDVKM. The CDR3 extends over 13 amino acids. This CDR3 is CAFKQGLNYGYTF. The CDR3 DNA reads as TGTGCCTTCAAGCAGGGCCTTAACTATGGCTACACCTTC.

V usage is TRBV19 and J usage is TRBJ2-7; D may be TRBD2 (6 bases). The germline V gene encodes CDR1 LNHDA and CDR2 SQIVND (reference sequence). V was clipped by 4 bases and J by 1 base, with 8 bases between them. CDR3 length equals 13 residues. The CDR3 region is CASSRRDSYEQYF. The CDR3, as DNA: TGTGCCAGTAGTAGGCGGGATTCCTACGAGCAGTACTTC.

The rearrangement uses TRBV30 and TRBJ2-3; D is perhaps TRBD2 (6 bases). This CDR3 region has 11 residues. Germline CDR1 is GTSNPN and CDR2 is SVGIG (reference sequence). The CDR3: CGGGSPDTQYF. CDR3 nucleotide sequence: TGTGGTGGGGGGTCCCCAGATACGCAGTATTTT.

The chain recombines TRBV3-1 (or the pseudogene TRBV3-2) with TRBJ2-1, with a weak D call TRBD2 (5 bases). V was pared by 7 bases and J by 5 bases, with 18 bases between. Germline values: CDR1 LGHDT, CDR2 YNNKEL (reference sequence). This CDR3 is 15 amino acids long. The CDR3 region has the DNA TGTGCCAGCACCCCGTGGGCCCGAGGGAACAATGAGCAGTTCTTC. This encodes CASTPWARGNNEQFF.

V is TRBV4-3 and J is TRBJ2-1, with 14 positions matching TRBD2. Germline V lookup: CDR1 LGHNA, CDR2 YSLEER. V shed 5 bases and J 0 bases; nucleotides not matched to a gene: 12. The CDR3 extends over 20 amino acids. Here the CDR3 reads CASSTRLAGGYFSSYNEQFF. CDR3 nucleotide sequence: TGCGCCAGCAGCACCCGACTAGCGGGAGGGTATTTTAGCTCCTACAATGAGCAGTTCTTC.

The chain couples TRBV3-1 (or the pseudogene TRBV3-2) to TRBJ2-1; no clear D gene. Germline-derived CDR1 and CDR2 are LGHDT and YNNKEL (reference sequence). The CDR3 runs 11 residues. V was trimmed by 1 base and J by 15 bases, leaving 10 bases between them. CDR3 DNA sequence: TGTGCCAGCAGCCAAGCGGGTAGCTGGTTCTTC. It yields the protein CASSQAGSWFF.

The count of this clone is one. V usage is TRBV4-3 and J usage is TRBJ2-1; 10 bases agree with TRBD2. Looked up from germline, CDR1 is LGHNA and CDR2 is YSLEER. V shed 0 bases, J shed 6 bases, and the junction held 5 bases outside the gene matches. The CDR3 contains 16 residues. The CDR3 nucleotides are TGCGCCAGCAGCCAAGACACCCCTAGCGGGAGCAATGAGCAGTTCTTC. Amino acids: CASSQDTPSGSNEQFF.